Below, one T cell receptor (beta chain) is given with its context. MiXCR was run by TCRdb on the RT-PCR reads, yielding one entry per CDR3 protein. The table shows about 230,000 distinct CDR3 sequences, with 11% to 15% occurring only once. This entry is derived from a study of patients and donors after allogeneic stem cell transplantation. The TCR sequence derives from a human donor who was either an allogeneic HSCT recipient or a stem cell or donor lymphocyte infusion donor (not recorded which). It is not recorded whose cells these are; they may come from a transplant donor. The sequenced sample was blood, either unsorted or a sorted T cell fraction (not recorded which).

The CDR3 sequence is CSAHSGTGPIAGELFF. The CDR3 bases are TGCAGTGCTCACTCCGGGACAGGGCCCATCGCCGGGGAGCTGTTTTTT. V and J are TRBV20-1 and TRBJ2-2; 9 bases fit TRBD1. The trim removed 5 bases at V and 6 bases at J, leaving 13 bases unmatched. This CDR3 is 16 amino acids long. Per germline, CDR1 DFQATT and CDR2 SNEGSKA (reference sequence).